The clone carrying this TCR beta chain was counted at least ten times. Its specificity is not known. The record originates from a study of T cell repertoires in cytomegalovirus infection. Study details: The study used recently identified HLA-C-restricted and well-studied HLA-B-restricted CMV epitopes.

Broader study findings: Based on cumulative public TCR beta family frequency, carriers of CMV plus the relevant HLA were identified. Clonotypes of TCR beta that were HLA-C-restricted and CMV-specific dominated the ex vivo response.

TCRdb called the reads again in MiXCR, with one record for every CDR3 protein. The sample lists roughly 860,000 distinct CDR3 sequences, less than 35% occurring once. This receptor was identified in a human donor in good health (CMV status not recorded). Some clones in this sample may be carry-over from other donors' samples. This specimen was cultured CD8+ T cells from PBMCs, taken from culture after CMV antigen stimulation.

This CDR3 reads CASSFTSGPQETQYF. CDR3 nucleotides: TGTGCCAGCAGCTTTACAAGCGGGCCCCAAGAGACCCAGTACTTC. V and J are TRBV7-6 and TRBJ2-5, with D possibly TRBD2 on 6 matching bases. This CDR3 is built from 15 residues. From germline, CDR1 is SGHVS and CDR2 FNYEAQ. The ends were cut back, 3 bases at V and 1 base at J, with 12 bases in the middle.